This TCR beta chain derives from a study of immune heterogeneity within non-small cell lung tumors. Study conclusions and caveats: High-frequency T-cell receptor beta clonotypes were largely distinct between individual patients. Significant yet moderate, the positive correlation between local T-cell clonality and local tumor mutational burden reached an R of about 0.33. Recurrence of identical dominant CDR3 beta clonotypes was observed across tumor sites within a patient, alongside site-unique high-frequency clones.

CDR3 length: 15 amino acids. CDR1 and CDR2 (germline): KGHSH, LQKENI. The template for each sample was around 540 ng of genomic DNA, which had been extracted from bulk tumor tissue. Surgical sampling yielded several biopsies per primary tumor (spaced far apart). It was patients with untreated, newly diagnosed non-small cell lung cancer who underwent curative surgery. Donor patients had newly diagnosed non-small cell lung cancer and were having surgery with curative intent. As concerns this clonotype: No antigen is known for it. At one boundary the junction diverges from the germline segment, which might be a read error.

A first 10-cycle multiplex round used 32 V-gene and 13 J-gene primers on TCR beta CDR3. MiXCR was run by TCRdb on the multiplex PCR reads, yielding one entry per CDR3 protein. The sample carries about 3,400 distinct CDR3 sequences, roughly 35% recorded once. This sequence was found in a man between 70 and 80 years old with non-small cell lung cancer. Specimen: lung tumor tissue. This sequence joins TRBV18 and TRBJ2-7; 13 positions match TRBD2. The CDR3 bases are TGTGCAAGCTCACCAAACGGACTAGCGGGAGACGAGCAGTACTTC. This encodes CASSPNGLAGDEQYF.